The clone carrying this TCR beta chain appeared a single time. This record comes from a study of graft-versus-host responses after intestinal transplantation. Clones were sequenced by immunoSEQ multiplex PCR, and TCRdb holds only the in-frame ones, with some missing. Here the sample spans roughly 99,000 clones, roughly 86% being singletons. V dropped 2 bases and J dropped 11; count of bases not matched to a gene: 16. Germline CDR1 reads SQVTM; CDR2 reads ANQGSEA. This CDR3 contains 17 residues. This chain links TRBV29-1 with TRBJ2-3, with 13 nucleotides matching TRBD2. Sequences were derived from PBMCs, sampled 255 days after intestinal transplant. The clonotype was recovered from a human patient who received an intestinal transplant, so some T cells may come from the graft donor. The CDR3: CSVESPGLAGPAYEQYF. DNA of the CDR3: TGCAGCGTTGAATCCCCGGGACTAGCGGGACCTGCCTATGAGCAGTATTTT.